A single TCR beta chain is shown here with its context. Time point in this sample: peak reinfection, 3 to 8 weeks after reinfection detection. TCR sequencing was done directly ex vivo on sorted cells, without expansion in vitro. At all three reinfection time points, viable CD3+ CD8+ CD45RO- cells from a couple of donors served as controls. TCRdb's table, derived via immunoSEQ multiplex PCR, lists solely in-frame clones and lacks some. The profile shows about 47,000 clones, more than 75% of them singletons. Germline values: CDR1 SGDLS, CDR2 YYNGEE. The CDR3 spans 20 residues. Trimming removed 0 bases from V and 2 bases from J; junction bases left unmatched: 13. The data stem from a study of memory CD8 T cells in hepatitis C reinfection.

The TCR originated in a man between 18 and 35 years old with hepatitis C virus infection. The sample comprised naive CD8+ T cells sorted from blood. The chain uses TRBV9 and TRBJ2-1; 11 bases fit TRBD2. CDR3 bases: TGTGCCAGCAGCGTAGAGCTTTTCGCACCGGGACTAGCGGCCTACAATGAGCAGTTCTTC. Translation: CASSVELFAPGLAAYNEQFF.